These 26 T cell receptor beta chains were sequenced from one sample in a study of CD8 T cells in ankylosing spondylitis. TCRdb reprocessed the 5' RACE reads via MiXCR and lists one record per CDR3 protein. This table holds about 240,000 distinct CDR3 sequences, about 11% found once. The specimen sequenced was blood, either unsorted or a sorted T cell fraction (not recorded which). Receptors originate from a male donor with ankylosing spondylitis or in good health (not recorded which).

Concerning this clonotype: The CDR3 ends on some other residue instead of the conserved phenylalanine or tryptophan, so this is likely a read error. This chain links TRBV20-1 with TRBJ2-5; TRBD2 matches 7 bases. The CDR3 spans 14 residues. Germline lookup yields CDR1 DFQATT and CDR2 SNEGSKA (reference sequence). This chain's CDR3 is CSAREAGRQEAQYL. The CDR3 DNA follows: TGCAGTGCTAGAGAAGCGGGACGCCAAGAGGCCCAGTACCTC.

CDR3 coding DNA: TGTGCCAGCAGTGAGGCTAGCGGGAGTTCAAATGAGCAGTTCTTC. It encodes CASSEASGSSNEQFF. The rearrangement links TRBV2 to TRBJ2-1; 10 nucleotides align to TRBD2. The germline CDR1 and CDR2 sequences are SNHLY and FYNNEI. This CDR3 is 15 amino acids long. The trim removed 3 bases at V and 7 bases at J, leaving 6 bases unmatched. Supplemented by reference TRBV2 and TRBJ2-1, the full variable domain reads EPEVTQTPSHQVTQMGQEVILRCVPISNHLYFYWYRQILGQKVEFLVSFYNNEISEKSEIFDDQFSVERPDGSNFTLKIRSTKLEDSAMYFCASSEASGSSNEQFFGPGTRLTVL.

V is TRBV5-5 and J is TRBJ1-2, with 9 bases matching TRBD1. The V gene end was trimmed by 4 bases and the J gene end by 4 bases; junction bases not matched to a gene: 8. From germline, CDR1 is SGHKS and CDR2 YYEKEE (reference sequence). The CDR3 contains 15 residues. In nucleotides, the CDR3 is TGTGCCAGCAGCCCACGGACAGGGGACTCCTATGGCTACACCTTC. This encodes CASSPRTGDSYGYTF.

This clonotype occurred once. The chain recombines TRBV25-1 with TRBJ2-7; D possibly uses TRBD1 or TRBD2 (5 bases each). Trimming took off 3 bases at V and 4 bases at J, with 10 bases between the two ends. The CDR3 covers 13 residues. Germline assignment: CDR1 MGHDK and CDR2 SYGVNS. Here the CDR3 DNA reads TGTGCCAGCAGTGAGGGGGTCGGATACGAGCAGTACTTC. It yields the protein CASSEGVGYEQYF.

The sample holds many counts of this clonotype. The gene calls are TRBV27 and TRBJ1-4; D not certain. Trimming removed 1 base at V and 8 bases at J, with 11 bases between. Germline V lookup: CDR1 MNHEY, CDR2 SMNVEV (reference sequence). The CDR3 is 14 amino acids. The CDR3 is CASSLYPPREKLFF. The CDR3 DNA reads as TGTGCCAGCAGTTTATATCCACCTCGCGAAAAACTGTTTTTT.

Concerning this clonotype: Possible read error: a much larger clone is one base away. The V and J genes are TRBV9 and TRBJ1-1, with TRBD1 matching 9 bases. The CDR3 loop spans 15 amino acids. In germline, CDR1 is SGDLS, CDR2 YYNGEE. The CDR3 DNA sequence: TGTGTCAGCAGCGAAAACAGGGGGCGGGCGACTGAAGCTTTCTTT. It encodes CVSSENRGRATEAFF.

This chain connects TRBV7-1 to TRBJ2-7, with TRBD2 matching over 13 bases. TRBV7-1 carries the ORF label, with uncertain function. V lost 2 bases to trimming and J lost 3 bases; unmatched junction nucleotides: 25. The CDR3 is made up of 23 amino acids. CDR3 DNA: TGTGCCAGCAGCTCAAGAGGCCGACAAGGACTAGCGGGGGACCAAGAAATCGACTACGAGCAGTACTTC. It is translated as CASSSRGRQGLAGDQEIDYEQYF.

This clonotype was seen many times. The CDR3 loop is CSAWDVEQYF. DNA of the CDR3: TGCAGTGCTTGGGATGTGGAGCAGTACTTC. V gene TRBV20-1 combines with J gene TRBJ2-7; D is ambiguous. CDR1 is DFQATT, CDR2 SNEGSKA, per germline (reference sequence). V was pared by 5 bases and J by 7 bases, with 9 bases between. CDR3 length: 10 amino acids.

This clonotype was counted at least ten times. The chain combines TRBV5-1 with TRBJ2-1, with no clear D. The V end was cut by 7 bases, the J end by 4 bases, with 15 bases between. Germline CDR1 SGHRS, CDR2 YFSETQ. This CDR3 has 14 amino acids. The CDR3 is CASARLTAYNEQFF. In DNA form, the CDR3 reads TGCGCCAGCGCCCGGCTGACGGCTTACAATGAGCAGTTCTTC.

Many counts were recorded for this clonotype. This sequence joins TRBV5-1 and TRBJ1-1; the D is unclear. Trimming took 0 bases from V and 1 from J, leaving 7 bases between them. The CDR3 is 14 amino acids. CDR1 SGHRS and CDR2 YFSETQ come from the germline V gene. The DNA for the CDR3 is TGCGCCAGCAGCTTGGATGCGGGGAACACTGAAGCTTTCTTT. Its protein product is CASSLDAGNTEAFF.

About this clonotype: One base away lies a much larger clone, so this may be a sequencing read error. The J gene is TRBJ2-2, the V gene TRBV5-1; 7 bases fit TRBD1. The CDR3 is 14 residues long. CDR1 and CDR2 (germline): SGHRS, YFSETQ. The CDR3 region is CATELQGNTEELFF. The CDR3 bases are TGCGCCACGGAACTACAGGGGAACACCGAGGAGCTGTTTTTT.

This clonotype has a count of ten or more. CDR3 nucleotides: TGCAGCGTTCATAGCGGGACCTCCTACGAGCAGTACTTC. It yields the protein CSVHSGTSYEQYF. The chain joins TRBV29-1 to TRBJ2-7, with 8 bases that match TRBD2. Germline CDR1 is SQVTM and CDR2 is ANQGSEA. The CDR3 has 13 amino acids. V lost 5 bases, J lost 0 bases, and 3 bases stayed unmatched.

This clonotype was seen at least ten times. The chain couples TRBV5-1 to TRBJ1-1, with D perhaps matching TRBD1 (5 bases). The CDR3 is made up of 14 amino acids. V was shortened by 8 bases and J by 5 bases, with 19 bases between the two germline ends. Germline V gives CDR1 SGHRS, CDR2 YFSETQ. This CDR3 reads CASTGGGYETEAFF. CDR3 nucleotides: TGCGCCAGTACCGGCGGGGGTTACGAAACTGAAGCTTTCTTT. Variable domain in full (rest from reference TRBV5-1 and TRBJ1-1): KAGVTQTPRYLIKTRGQQVTLSCSPISGHRSVSWYQQTPGQGLQFLFEYFSETQRNKGNFPGRFSGRQFSNSRSEMNVSTLELGDSALYLCASTGGGYETEAFFGQGTRLTVV.

This clonotype appeared many times. The gene calls are TRBV5-1 and TRBJ1-6, with D possibly matching TRBD1 (6 bases). The CDR3 is 14 residues long. Trimming removed 4 bases at V and 10 bases at J, with 15 bases between. Germline values: CDR1 SGHRS, CDR2 YFSETQ. The chain's CDR3 is CASSQDTGASPLHF. In DNA form, the CDR3 reads TGCGCCAGCAGCCAGGACACGGGGGCCTCACCCCTCCACTTT.

This clonotype was counted ten times or more. The chain uses TRBV29-1 and TRBJ2-5; 9 bases map to TRBD2. The germline V gene encodes CDR1 SQVTM and CDR2 ANQGSEA. The CDR3 covers 12 residues. Losses at the gene ends were 8 bases for V and 5 bases for J; bases not matched to a gene: 6. This CDR3 reads CSHRGTSETQYF. CDR3 bases: TGCAGCCATAGGGGGACTAGCGAGACCCAGTACTTC. Full variable domain (remainder filled in from reference TRBV29-1 and TRBJ2-5): SAVISQKPSRDICQRGTSLTIQCQVDSQVTMMFWYRQQPGQSLTLIATANQGSEATYESGFVIDKFPISRPNLTFSTLTVSNMSPEDSSIYLCSHRGTSETQYFGPGTRLLVL.

This clonotype was observed a few times. J is TRBJ2-5 and V is TRBV13, with unresolved D. The CDR3 is made up of 15 amino acids. Germline V gene sequence: CDR1 PRHDT, CDR2 FYEKMQ (reference sequence). Trimming pared 3 bases from V and 1 base from J, leaving 12 bases between. The CDR3 loop is CASSFSGGRQETQYF. The CDR3 DNA sequence: TGTGCCAGCAGCTTTTCGGGCGGTCGCCAAGAGACCCAGTACTTC. The variable domain in full, completed from reference TRBV13 and TRBJ2-5, reads AAGVIQSPRHLIKEKRETATLKCYPIPRHDTVYWYQQGPGQDPQFLISFYEKMQSDKGSIPDRFSAQQFSDYHSELNMSSLELGDSALYFCASSFSGGRQETQYFGPGTRLLVL.

The chain uses TRBV7-8 and TRBJ2-4, with D hard to call. CDR1 and CDR2 from the germline V gene are SGHVS and FQNEAQ. V lost 4 bases and J lost 10, with 17 bases in between. The CDR3 is 14 residues long. DNA of the CDR3: TGTGCCAGCAGCTCAGATCCTGATGGGAAGATTCAGTACTTC. Its protein product is CASSSDPDGKIQYF.

This clonotype was seen a few times. The V gene is TRBV7-9, the J gene TRBJ2-4; the match to TRBD2 covers 8 bases. The junction had 0 bases not matched to a gene; V was cut back by 3 bases and J by 8 bases. Germline assignment: CDR1 SEHNR and CDR2 FQNEAQ (reference sequence). The CDR3 is made up of 12 amino acids. CDR3: CASSFGGDIQYF. In DNA, the CDR3 is TGTGCCAGCAGCTTCGGGGGGGACATTCAGTACTTC.

This clonotype showed up just a few times. The chain combines TRBV20-1 with TRBJ2-1, with 8 nucleotides matching TRBD2. V gave up 5 bases and J gave up 6 bases; unmatched junction bases: 12. CDR3 length equals 15 residues. CDR1 is DFQATT and CDR2 is SNEGSKA in the germline V gene (reference sequence). The CDR3 bases are TGCAGTGCTCGAGCGCTTCCGGGAGGGGGCAATGAGCAGTTCTTC. Translating it yields CSARALPGGGNEQFF.

The chain joins TRBV27 to TRBJ2-3, with D tentatively TRBD2 (5 bases). The germline CDR1 and CDR2 sequences are MNHEY and SMNVEV (reference sequence). The CDR3 loop spans 16 amino acids. Trimming removed 7 bases at V and 0 bases at J, with 17 bases between. In nucleotides, the CDR3 is TGTGCCAGCATAGGTCTCGAAGCGGCTAGCACAGATACGCAGTATTTT. Translated, it gives CASIGLEAASTDTQYF.

In this sample, this clonotype turned up many times. This chain connects TRBV5-5 to TRBJ2-5; 8 positions agree with TRBD1. Looked up from germline, CDR1 is SGHKS and CDR2 is YYEKEE (reference sequence). Germline trimming cut 2 bases from V and 4 bases from J; bases unmatched to any gene: 10. The length of the CDR3 is 16 residues. As DNA, the CDR3 is TGTGCCAGCAGCTTTTCAACAGGGGGGATTCGAGAGACCCAGTACTTC. Its translation is CASSFSTGGIRETQYF.

This clonotype was seen many times. The J gene is TRBJ2-3, the V gene TRBV5-1; 7 bases map to TRBD2. The germline V gene encodes CDR1 SGHRS and CDR2 YFSETQ. The CDR3 is 15 amino acids. Losses at the gene ends were 0 bases for V and 2 bases for J; bases not matched to a gene: 3. This CDR3 is CASSLARGVTDTQYF. CDR3 nucleotides: TGCGCCAGCAGCTTGGCCCGGGGGGTCACAGATACGCAGTATTTT. Full variable domain (outside the CDR3, taken from reference TRBV5-1 and TRBJ2-3): KAGVTQTPRYLIKTRGQQVTLSCSPISGHRSVSWYQQTPGQGLQFLFEYFSETQRNKGNFPGRFSGRQFSNSRSEMNVSTLELGDSALYLCASSLARGVTDTQYFGPGTRLTVL.

The rearrangement uses TRBV7-2 and TRBJ2-3; 8 nucleotides agree with TRBD2. CDR3 length: 16 residues. J gave up 2 bases and V 1 base, and 5 bases lay outside the gene matches. Germline V lookup: CDR1 SGHTA, CDR2 FQGNSA. The CDR3 sequence is CASSLVGGGLTDTQYF. The CDR3 DNA reads TGTGCCAGCAGCTTAGTTGGCGGGGGGCTCACAGATACGCAGTATTTT.

This clonotype occurred many times. The chain employs TRBV7-2 and TRBJ2-7; either TRBD1 or TRBD2 may supply D (5 bases each). V lost 8 bases, J lost 0 bases, and 11 bases lay in between. CDR1 is SGHTA and CDR2 is FQGNSA in the germline V gene. The CDR3 is 13 amino acids. CDR3 sequence: CASGHTSSYEQYF. CDR3 DNA: TGTGCCAGCGGACACACTAGCTCCTACGAGCAGTACTTC.

This clonotype was seen at least ten times. This sequence joins TRBV20-1 and TRBJ2-7; D tentatively reads TRBD1 or TRBD2 (5 bases each). Trimming left V 7 bases short and J 4 bases short, with 14 bases between. Germline CDR1 reads DFQATT; CDR2 reads SNEGSKA (reference sequence). This CDR3 has 12 amino acids. The CDR3 nucleotides are TGCAGTGGCTCCGGGGCCAATTACGAGCAGTACTTC. It encodes CSGSGANYEQYF.

The V call is TRBV7-8, the J call TRBJ2-7, with D unresolved. Trimming took off 0 bases at V and 3 bases at J, with 6 bases between the two ends. Germline CDR1 SGHVS, CDR2 FQNEAQ. The CDR3 runs 13 residues. The CDR3 spells CASSLARHYEQYF. The CDR3 DNA reads TGTGCCAGCAGCTTAGCCCGACACTACGAGCAGTACTTC. The whole variable domain, remainder taken from reference TRBV7-8 and TRBJ2-7, is GAGVSQSPRYKVAKRGQDVALRCDPISGHVSLFWYQQALGQGPEFLTYFQNEAQLDKSGLPSDRFFAERPEGSVSTLKIQRTQQEDSAVYLCASSLARHYEQYFGPGTRLTVT.